What follows are 30 T cell receptor beta chains derived from one specimen sequenced in a study of blood T cell repertoires in COVID-19. Only in-frame clones appear in the TCRdb table, and some are missing; sequencing was by immunoSEQ multiplex PCR. The sample records about 30,000 clones, around 74% being singletons. Sequencing was carried out using peripheral blood. The receptor set was obtained from a woman in her 70s with active or convalescent COVID-19.

The chain has TRBV6-4 and TRBJ2-3; 7 bases agree with TRBD1. V shed 3 bases, J shed 3 bases, and the junction held 6 bases outside the gene matches. The CDR3 consists of 15 residues. The germline CDR1 and CDR2 sequences are MRHNA and SNTAGT. CDR3: CASSDTGATTDTQYF. CDR3 in DNA: TGTGCCAGCAGTGATACAGGGGCAACAACAGATACGCAGTATTTT.

The chain combines TRBV11-2 with TRBJ1-1; TRBD1 aligns across 8 bases. The length of the CDR3 is 17 residues. The germline V gene has CDR1 SGHAT and CDR2 FQNNGV. The V and J ends lost 5 bases and 11 bases, in that order; junction bases with no gene match: 22. Here the CDR3 reads CASSRTGEQGAKLLAFF. CDR3 nucleotides: TGTGCCAGCAGCCGAACCGGGGAGCAGGGGGCGAAGCTTTTGGCTTTCTTT.

The rearrangement joins TRBV27 to TRBJ1-5; 9 bases line up with TRBD1. The length of the CDR3 is 19 residues. Per germline, CDR1 MNHEY and CDR2 SMNVEV (reference sequence). V lost 3 bases to trimming and J lost 2 bases; unmatched junction nucleotides: 14. CDR3 in amino acids: CASSFSGTGSAWGNQPQHF. The CDR3 DNA is TGTGCCAGCAGTTTTTCCGGGACAGGGTCGGCCTGGGGCAATCAGCCCCAGCATTTT.

This clone was observed a few times. This chain connects TRBV7-2 to TRBJ2-3; possible D gene TRBD2, 5 bases. Trimming took 5 bases from V and 4 from J, leaving 19 bases between them. This CDR3 spans 16 amino acids. The germline CDR1 and CDR2 sequences are SGHTA and FQGNSA. The CDR3 reads CASSQGTPRVADTQYF. The CDR3 DNA reads TGTGCCAGCAGCCAAGGCACCCCGCGGGTCGCAGATACGCAGTATTTT.

The V gene is TRBV28, the J gene TRBJ1-2; the match to TRBD1 covers 8 bases. Germline loops: CDR1 MDHEN, CDR2 SYDVKM. Unmatched junction bases numbered 6, after V lost 6 bases and J lost 0 bases. The CDR3 has 15 amino acids. Here the CDR3 reads CASRQTGAANYGYTF. Here the CDR3 DNA reads TGTGCCAGCAGGCAGACAGGGGCAGCTAACTATGGCTACACCTTC.

The chain joins TRBV27 to TRBJ2-3; 10 positions agree with TRBD2. From germline, CDR1 is MNHEY and CDR2 SMNVEV (reference sequence). The CDR3 consists of 16 residues. V lost 2 bases and J lost 4; bases outside the gene matches: 6. The CDR3: CASSLLAGERADTQYF. In nucleotides, the CDR3 is TGTGCCAGCAGTTTACTAGCGGGAGAGAGGGCAGATACGCAGTATTTT.

The rearrangement links TRBV5-1 to TRBJ2-5; D might be TRBD1 (5 bases). V was shortened by 4 bases and J by 1 base, with 14 bases between the two germline ends. Germline lookup yields CDR1 SGHRS and CDR2 YFSETQ. The CDR3 sequence is 15 residues long. CDR3 in amino acids: CASSGQGYPQETQYF. DNA of the CDR3: TGCGCCAGCAGCGGGCAGGGCTACCCCCAAGAGACCCAGTACTTC.

In its sample, this clone was seen a few times. This chain joins TRBV3-1 (or the pseudogene TRBV3-2) and TRBJ1-5, with a tentative D call TRBD1 (6 bases). The CDR3 totals 15 residues. Trimming took 2 bases from V and 6 from J, leaving 14 bases between them. Germline V CDR1 and CDR2: LGHDT, YNNKEL (reference sequence). The CDR3 loop reads CASSQMGAPTQPQHF. As DNA, the CDR3 is TGTGCCAGCAGCCAAATGGGGGCTCCTACTCAGCCCCAGCATTTT.

The gene calls are TRBV25-1 and TRBJ1-6, with D hard to call. Germline V CDR1 and CDR2: MGHDK, SYGVNS. This CDR3 is 13 amino acids long. The ends were cut back, 1 base at V and 4 bases at J, with 2 bases in the middle. The CDR3 sequence: CASSESYNSPLHF. CDR3 nucleotide sequence: TGTGCCAGCAGTGAATCGTATAATTCACCCCTCCACTTT.

This chain connects TRBV19 to TRBJ2-6; TRBD1 is a possible D gene (5 bases). This CDR3 contains 15 residues. V lost 4 bases, J lost 4 bases, and 11 bases lay in between. Germline loops: CDR1 LNHDA, CDR2 SQIVND (reference sequence). The CDR3 sequence is CASSTGLGGANVLTF. The CDR3 DNA reads TGTGCCAGTAGTACAGGGCTAGGAGGGGCCAACGTCCTGACTTTC.

The CDR3 protein is CASSSLRVTGPSRGYTF. The CDR3 bases are TGTGCCAGCAGCTCGCTGCGAGTTACAGGGCCCAGTCGTGGCTACACCTTC. V and J are TRBV7-8 and TRBJ1-2, with D maybe TRBD1 (6 bases). The germline CDR1 and CDR2 sequences are SGHVS and FQNEAQ. The CDR3 contains 17 residues. V was cut by 4 bases and J by 7 bases, with 25 bases left in between.

This chain connects TRBV19 to TRBJ1-2; weak D call: TRBD1 (5 bases). The CDR3 spans 17 residues. Trimming removed 2 bases at V and 3 bases at J, with 19 bases between. From germline, CDR1 is LNHDA and CDR2 SQIVND (reference sequence). CDR3 nucleotides: TGTGCCAGTAGTATAAGTCGAGCAAGACAGACCCACTATGGCTACACCTTC. It translates to CASSISRARQTHYGYTF.

The chain employs TRBV2 and TRBJ1-6; D is unclear. The V gene's germline CDR1 is SNHLY and CDR2 FYNNEI. The CDR3 consists of 13 residues. Trimming stripped 3 bases from V and 7 bases from J, with 7 bases between. In DNA, the CDR3 is TGTGCCAGCAGTGAGAGGTGGAATTCACCCCTCCACTTT. Its translation is CASSERWNSPLHF.

The chain carries TRBV30 and TRBJ1-1; weak D call: TRBD1 (6 bases). Per the germline V gene, CDR1 is GTSNPN and CDR2 is SVGIG (reference sequence). With 3 bases removed from V and 2 bases from J, the gap between germline ends came to 19 bases. The CDR3 runs 16 residues. CDR3 in DNA: TGTGCCTGGAGCGCACCAACGTTGGGGGCTAACACTGAAGCTTTCTTT. This gives the protein CAWSAPTLGANTEAFF.

The chain couples TRBV25-1 to TRBJ2-5; 11 nucleotides agree with TRBD2. Trimming cost V 6 bases and J 2 bases; bases outside gene matches: 11. Looked up from germline, CDR1 is MGHDK and CDR2 is SYGVNS. The CDR3 extends over 17 amino acids. In DNA, the CDR3 is TGTGCCAGCAGCCACTATTCGGGACTAGCGGCACAAGAGACCCAGTACTTC. Translation: CASSHYSGLAAQETQYF.

This clone was detected only a few times. V is TRBV29-1 and J is TRBJ2-5, with 9 bases aligning to TRBD1. Germline lookup yields CDR1 SQVTM and CDR2 ANQGSEA. J lost 2 bases, V lost 6 bases, and 1 base had no gene match. The CDR3 is 12 amino acids. The CDR3 DNA reads as TGCAGCGTCGGGACAGGGCAAGAGACCCAGTACTTC. Amino acids: CSVGTGQETQYF.

The J gene is TRBJ1-3, the V gene TRBV3-1 (or the pseudogene TRBV3-2), with D maybe TRBD1 (6 bases). Germline V gene lookup returns CDR1 LGHDT and CDR2 YNNKEL (reference sequence). Trimming shortened V by 2 bases and J by 2 bases, and 10 bases separated the two germline ends. This CDR3 has 15 residues. CDR3: CASSQPRGPGNTIYF. CDR3 nucleotide sequence: TGTGCCAGCAGCCAACCCAGGGGACCTGGAAACACCATATATTTT.

The chain has TRBV18 and TRBJ2-1; 12 bases match TRBD1. The germline gives CDR1 KGHSH, CDR2 LQKENI. Trimming at V came to 6 bases and at J to 8 bases, leaving 8 bases not matched to a gene. The CDR3 has 15 amino acids. The CDR3 spells CASSPGTGGFDEQFF. In DNA form, the CDR3 reads TGTGCCAGCTCTCCCGGGACAGGGGGCTTTGATGAGCAGTTCTTC.

The rearrangement joins TRBV30 to TRBJ2-5, with TRBD2 as a possible D gene (5 bases). The CDR3 contains 15 residues. V lost 0 bases, J lost 5 bases, and 16 bases lay in between. Germline CDR1 reads GTSNPN; CDR2 reads SVGIG (reference sequence). The CDR3 DNA sequence: TGTGCCTGGAGTGTCCTCACCCGTACGGGGGAGACCCAGTACTTC. It specifies CAWSVLTRTGETQYF.

The chain employs TRBV6-6 and TRBJ1-6; D is undetermined. The ends were cut back, 11 bases at V and 5 bases at J, with 13 bases in the middle. The CDR3 runs 13 residues. Germline CDR1 is MNHNY and CDR2 is SVGAGI (reference sequence). As DNA, the CDR3 is TGTGCCTTGCGGGGAGGGAATAATTCACCCCTCCACTTT. Its translation is CALRGGNNSPLHF.

V usage is TRBV27 and J usage is TRBJ1-1, with 7 bases fitting TRBD1. CDR1 and CDR2 from the germline V gene are MNHEY and SMNVEV (reference sequence). The CDR3 is 14 amino acids. With V trimmed by 6 bases and J by 0 bases, 4 bases remained unmatched. The CDR3 bases are TGTGCCAGCAGATCAGGGGGACTGAACACTGAAGCTTTCTTT. Protein product: CASRSGGLNTEAFF.

The CDR3: CASSMVEDRRGTLHF. The CDR3 nucleotides are TGTGCCAGTAGTATGGTAGAGGATCGTCGAGGCACCCTCCACTTT. This chain links TRBV19 with TRBJ1-6; D is undetermined. Germline V gives CDR1 LNHDA, CDR2 SQIVND (reference sequence). Trimming took off 3 bases at V and 14 bases at J, with 20 bases between the two ends. The length of the CDR3 is 15 residues.

This clone was seen once. This chain links TRBV5-1 with TRBJ2-1; 11 nucleotides match TRBD2. CDR1 is SGHRS and CDR2 is YFSETQ in the germline V gene. The CDR3 totals 15 residues. Trimming cost V 4 bases and J 4 bases; bases outside gene matches: 4. CDR3 protein: CASSQLAGAYNEQFF. The CDR3 DNA follows: TGCGCCAGCAGCCAACTAGCGGGAGCTTACAATGAGCAGTTCTTC.

The chain has TRBV30 and TRBJ1-6; 7 bases align to TRBD1. Germline V gene sequence: CDR1 GTSNPN, CDR2 SVGIG (reference sequence). This CDR3 comprises 17 residues. Trimming removed 2 bases from V and 9 bases from J; junction bases left unmatched: 16. DNA of the CDR3: TGTGCCTGGAGTCGTTCAAGGGGACAGACCTATGGTTCACCCCTCCACTTT. This codes for CAWSRSRGQTYGSPLHF.

This chain connects TRBV18 to TRBJ2-7, with D perhaps matching TRBD2 (6 bases). The CDR3 is 15 amino acids. Germline CDR1 and CDR2: KGHSH and LQKENI. Trimming shortened V by 1 base and J by 2 bases, and 12 bases separated the two germline ends. This CDR3 reads CASSPQSGSPYEQYF. CDR3 coding DNA: TGTGCCAGCTCACCACAGTCCGGGAGTCCCTACGAGCAGTACTTC.

This clone was picked up a small number of times. The V and J genes are TRBV10-3 and TRBJ1-5; 8 nucleotides match TRBD1. Losses at the gene ends were 10 bases for V and 2 bases for J; bases not matched to a gene: 7. CDR3 length: 14 amino acids. Germline V gives CDR1 ENHRY, CDR2 SYGVKD. The DNA of the CDR3 is TGTGCCACCCAGACAGGGGTGGGCAATCAGCCCCAGCATTTT. Translating it yields CATQTGVGNQPQHF.

The V gene is TRBV7-6, the J gene TRBJ2-3; TRBD1 matches 8 bases. This CDR3 comprises 15 residues. The germline CDR1 and CDR2 sequences are SGHVS and FNYEAQ. The V gene end was trimmed by 5 bases and the J gene end by 2 bases; junction bases not matched to a gene: 6. CDR3 loop: CASSRWTGHTDTQYF. For the CDR3, the DNA is TGTGCCAGCAGCCGATGGACAGGGCACACAGATACGCAGTATTTT.

The sample holds a few counts of this clone. The chain combines TRBV14 with TRBJ1-1, with a weak D call TRBD1 (5 bases). This CDR3 spans 13 amino acids. Germline V gene data show CDR1 as SGHDN and CDR2 as FVKESK. The V gene lost 4 bases and the J gene lost 4 bases, with 10 bases spanning the gap. Here the CDR3 reads CASSRTSGTEAFF. The CDR3 nucleotides read TGTGCCAGCAGCCGGACAAGTGGCACTGAAGCTTTCTTT.

J is TRBJ2-3 and V is TRBV30; TRBD2 matches 7 bases. Germline loops: CDR1 GTSNPN, CDR2 SVGIG (reference sequence). The CDR3 covers 15 residues. The V and J ends lost 0 bases and 1 base, in that order; junction bases with no gene match: 4. Here the CDR3 DNA reads TGTGCCTGGAGTGTCTGGGCGGGAGGCACAGATACGCAGTATTTT. Amino acid sequence: CAWSVWAGGTDTQYF.

The rearrangement uses TRBV6-2 or TRBV6-3 and TRBJ2-7; 13 bases match TRBD2. The V gene end was trimmed by 4 bases and the J gene end by 4 bases; junction bases not matched to a gene: 4. The CDR3 is 15 residues long. Germline V CDR1 and CDR2: MNHEY, SVGEGT. In DNA form, the CDR3 reads TGTGCCAGCAGTTTCGGACTAGCGGGAGTTTACGAGCAGTACTTC. It specifies CASSFGLAGVYEQYF.